The 29 T cell receptor beta chains in this list originate from one sample, sequenced in a study of cytomegalovirus exposure and HLA in healthy donors. 60 Vbeta and 13 Jbeta primers were used in PCR. Data came from immunoSEQ multiplex PCR; TCRdb stores just in-frame clones and leaves some out. Among 170,000 or so clones listed, 81% were seen once. The specimen was PBMCs. All receptors derive from a woman in her twenties or thirties in good health and CMV-seronegative.

In the case of this clone: Its ends do not fully match the called genes, so a read error is possible. The genes are TRBV19 and TRBJ2-5; the D gene is possibly TRBD2 (5 bases). The length of the CDR3 is 13 residues. In germline, CDR1 is LNHDA, CDR2 SQIVND (reference sequence). CDR3 in amino acids: CASSIGGEETQYF. The CDR3 nucleotides are TGTGCCAGTAGCATAGGAGGTGAAGAGACCCAGTACTTC.

This clone was detected only once. The chain joins TRBV30 to TRBJ2-3; 15 positions match TRBD2. The trim removed 0 bases at V and 4 bases at J, leaving 5 bases unmatched. CDR3 length equals 17 residues. Germline V gene lookup returns CDR1 GTSNPN and CDR2 SVGIG (reference sequence). In nucleotides, the CDR3 is TGTGCCTGGAGTGTGGGGCGGACTAGCGGGAGGGCAGATACGCAGTATTTT. Protein: CAWSVGRTSGRADTQYF.

The rearrangement links TRBV28 to TRBJ1-5, with TRBD1 as a possible D gene (5 bases). V dropped 6 bases and J dropped 5 bases, with 17 bases sitting between them. Germline V gene lookup returns CDR1 MDHEN and CDR2 SYDVKM. This CDR3 contains 15 residues. CDR3 sequence: CASRGRDFFHQPQHF. The CDR3 DNA sequence: TGTGCCAGCAGGGGGCGGGACTTCTTTCATCAGCCCCAGCATTTT.

The chain recombines TRBV4-1 with TRBJ2-7; no definite D call. Germline CDR1 is MGHRA and CDR2 is YSYEKL. The V and J ends lost 1 base and 10 bases respectively, with 17 bases between them. The CDR3 runs 14 residues. The CDR3 loop reads CASSQGSPAGDQYF. CDR3 coding DNA: TGCGCCAGCAGCCAAGGTTCTCCGGCAGGTGACCAGTACTTC.

The J gene is TRBJ2-1, the V gene TRBV5-1; the D gene is possibly TRBD1 (6 bases). V lost 4 bases and J lost 4, with 21 bases in between. Germline loops: CDR1 SGHRS, CDR2 YFSETQ. This CDR3 is built from 17 residues. CDR3: CASSPVVLLGQYNEQFF. CDR3 DNA sequence: TGCGCCAGCAGCCCCGTTGTCCTATTAGGACAGTACAATGAGCAGTTCTTC. Using reference TRBV5-1 and TRBJ2-1 for the parts outside the CDR3, the full variable domain is KAGVTQTPRYLIKTRGQQVTLSCSPISGHRSVSWYQQTPGQGLQFLFEYFSETQRNKGNFPGRFSGRQFSNSRSEMNVSTLELGDSALYLCASSPVVLLGQYNEQFFGPGTRLTVL.

The chain uses TRBV7-8 and TRBJ2-1; 10 bases fit TRBD2. The CDR3 contains 15 residues. With 2 bases clipped from V and 9 bases from J, the junction kept 7 bases outside the gene matches. Per the germline V gene, CDR1 is SGHVS and CDR2 is FQNEAQ. CDR3 amino acids: CASSLLLAGAAEQFF. CDR3 sequence (DNA): TGTGCCAGCAGCTTACTTCTAGCGGGGGCCGCTGAGCAGTTCTTC. The full variable domain, its missing parts supplied by reference TRBV7-8 and TRBJ2-1, is GAGVSQSPRYKVAKRGQDVALRCDPISGHVSLFWYQQALGQGPEFLTYFQNEAQLDKSGLPSDRFFAERPEGSVSTLKIQRTQQEDSAVYLCASSLLLAGAAEQFFGPGTRLTVL.

This clone was detected only once. The chain uses TRBV4-1 and TRBJ2-3; the match to TRBD1 covers 10 bases. The CDR3 runs 15 residues. V was clipped by 2 bases and J by 5 bases; unmatched bases: 4. Germline-derived CDR1 and CDR2 are MGHRA and YSYEKL. CDR3 bases: TGCGCCAGCAGCCAACCGGGACAGGGGATAGATACGCAGTATTTT. It encodes CASSQPGQGIDTQYF.

The count of this clone is one. This sample includes further DNA sequences coding for the same CDR3. The J gene is TRBJ2-5, the V gene TRBV20-1; D gene ambiguous. CDR3 size: 10 residues. V was trimmed by 6 bases and J by 2 bases, leaving 4 bases between them. Germline V lookup: CDR1 DFQATT, CDR2 SNEGSKA (reference sequence). DNA of the CDR3: TGCAGTGCATCACAAGAGACCCAGTACTTC. Protein sequence: CSASQETQYF.

The chain joins TRBV9 to TRBJ1-4; no reliable D call. CDR3 size: 14 residues. Trimming removed 0 bases from V and 4 bases from J, with 7 bases in between. The germline gives CDR1 SGDLS, CDR2 YYNGEE. For the CDR3, the DNA is TGTGCCAGCAGCGTAGGCGGAGGTAATGAAAAACTGTTTTTT. It yields the protein CASSVGGGNEKLFF.

J is TRBJ1-5 and V is TRBV7-9; 7 bases fit TRBD1. From germline, CDR1 is SEHNR and CDR2 FQNEAQ (reference sequence). The CDR3 runs 16 residues. With 1 base clipped from V and 4 bases from J, the junction kept 7 bases outside the gene matches. In DNA, the CDR3 is TGTGCCAGCAGCTTAGGGGACAGTCTGAGGAATCAGCCCCAGCATTTT. Translation: CASSLGDSLRNQPQHF.

The chain is built from TRBV29-1 and TRBJ1-2; 7 bases match TRBD1. The CDR3 loop spans 14 amino acids. Looked up from germline, CDR1 is SQVTM and CDR2 is ANQGSEA. Trimming at V came to 1 base and at J to 0 bases, leaving 2 bases not matched to a gene. The CDR3 region has the DNA TGCAGCGTTGAAGGGACAGGAGCTAACTATGGCTACACCTTC. Residues: CSVEGTGANYGYTF.

The chain recombines TRBV4-1 with TRBJ2-5; 8 nucleotides align to TRBD1. The CDR3 covers 14 residues. CDR1 and CDR2 from the germline V gene are MGHRA and YSYEKL. V lost 8 bases and J lost 3; bases outside the gene matches: 8. Here the CDR3 reads CASAGPGQEETQYF. CDR3 DNA sequence: TGCGCCAGCGCTGGGCCGGGACAGGAAGAGACCCAGTACTTC.

This chain's CDR3 is CASSYGGGSYNEQFF. The CDR3 coding sequence is TGTGCCAGCAGTTACGGCGGGGGGAGCTACAATGAGCAGTTCTTC. The chain employs TRBV6-5 and TRBJ2-1; 8 bases are a match to TRBD2. V gave up 2 bases and J gave up 3 bases; unmatched junction bases: 3. Looked up from germline, CDR1 is MNHEY and CDR2 is SVGAGI. The CDR3 length is 15 residues.

The V gene is TRBV10-1, the J gene TRBJ2-1; perhaps TRBD2 as D (5 bases). The germline gives CDR1 WNHNN, CDR2 SYGVQD (reference sequence). This CDR3 has 13 residues. The V end lost 3 bases, the J end lost 4 bases, and 7 bases lay between the germline ends. The CDR3 nucleotides are TGCGCCAGCAGTGAAGCGGAGTACAATGAGCAGTTCTTC. It codes for CASSEAEYNEQFF.

The rearrangement joins TRBV7-8 to TRBJ1-1; perhaps TRBD1 as D (5 bases). Trimming cost V 1 base and J 4 bases, with 13 bases left between them. CDR3 length: 15 residues. CDR1 and CDR2 (germline): SGHVS, FQNEAQ. CDR3 in amino acids: CASSLVEGLSTEAFF. In nucleotides, the CDR3 is TGTGCCAGCAGCTTAGTCGAGGGACTAAGCACTGAAGCTTTCTTT.

The J gene is TRBJ1-3, the V gene TRBV5-1; D is perhaps TRBD1 (6 bases). Germline CDR1 and CDR2: SGHRS and YFSETQ. The CDR3 totals 16 residues. Deletions cut 4 bases from V and 0 bases from J, with 14 bases between. The CDR3 reads CASSDDGQFSGNTIYF. Here the CDR3 DNA reads TGCGCCAGCAGCGACGATGGACAGTTCTCTGGAAACACCATATATTTT. The whole variable domain, filled in from reference TRBV5-1 and TRBJ1-3, reads KAGVTQTPRYLIKTRGQQVTLSCSPISGHRSVSWYQQTPGQGLQFLFEYFSETQRNKGNFPGRFSGRQFSNSRSEMNVSTLELGDSALYLCASSDDGQFSGNTIYFGEGSWLTVV.

The chain employs TRBV4-1 and TRBJ2-7, with 8 nucleotides matching TRBD1. Germline V gene sequence: CDR1 MGHRA, CDR2 YSYEKL. Unmatched junction bases numbered 5, after V lost 2 bases and J lost 2 bases. The CDR3 is 15 residues long. As DNA, the CDR3 is TGCGCCAGCAGCCAAACAGGGGGTCCCACCTACGAGCAGTACTTC. This translates into CASSQTGGPTYEQYF.

The V gene is TRBV5-1, the J gene TRBJ2-7; the match to TRBD1 covers 9 bases. Germline CDR1 and CDR2: SGHRS and YFSETQ. This CDR3 comprises 12 residues. V lost 6 bases and J lost 6; bases outside the gene matches: 4. DNA of the CDR3: TGCGCCAGCAAACAGGGGGCCTTCGAGCAGTACTTC. It codes for CASKQGAFEQYF.

The chain uses TRBV4-3 and TRBJ1-2, with TRBD1 matching 9 bases. The V segment lost 3 bases and the J segment 8 bases; nucleotides outside the gene matches: 10. Germline V lookup: CDR1 LGHNA, CDR2 YSLEER. This CDR3 spans 15 amino acids. The CDR3 sequence is CASSHAGTGKSGYTF. CDR3 bases: TGCGCCAGCAGCCACGCCGGGACAGGGAAATCCGGCTACACCTTC.

The chain links TRBV4-3 to TRBJ2-3, with D possibly matching TRBD1 (6 bases). The CDR3 is 15 residues long. Trimming took off 0 bases at V and 2 bases at J, with 9 bases between the two ends. Germline V gives CDR1 LGHNA, CDR2 YSLEER. CDR3 nucleotides: TGCGCCAGCAGCCAAGATTACAGGGACACAGATACGCAGTATTTT. The encoded protein is CASSQDYRDTDTQYF.

This clone was detected only once. The chain couples TRBV6-6 to TRBJ2-1; TRBD2 agrees at 11 bases. Germline CDR1 MNHNY, CDR2 SVGAGI (reference sequence). The length of the CDR3 is 14 residues. V shed 7 bases and J 7 bases; nucleotides not matched to a gene: 6. The CDR3: CASTGTSGANEQFF. DNA for the CDR3: TGTGCCAGCACCGGGACTAGCGGAGCTAATGAGCAGTTCTTC.

Turning to this clone: The same CDR3 is also encoded by other DNA sequences in this sample. The chain carries TRBV7-9 and TRBJ1-1; D possibly corresponds to TRBD1 (5 bases). V lost 1 base and J 2 bases, leaving 8 bases between the germline ends. In germline, CDR1 is SEHNR, CDR2 FQNEAQ (reference sequence). The CDR3 has 14 residues. CDR3 loop: CASSLEQGNTEAFF. The CDR3 DNA reads as TGTGCCAGCAGCTTAGAGCAGGGCAACACTGAAGCTTTCTTT.

V usage is TRBV6-6 and J usage is TRBJ1-4; 9 bases map to TRBD1. Germline trimming cut 5 bases from V and 8 bases from J; bases unmatched to any gene: 12. This CDR3 contains 16 residues. The germline CDR1 and CDR2 sequences are MNHNY and SVGAGI (reference sequence). The CDR3 region is CASSLKQGALTEKLFF. Here the CDR3 DNA reads TGTGCCAGCAGTCTAAAACAGGGGGCGCTTACCGAAAAACTGTTTTTT.

The genes are TRBV10-3 and TRBJ2-7; 9 bases match TRBD2. V gave up 4 bases and J gave up 0 bases; unmatched junction bases: 10. The CDR3 is 17 amino acids. Germline V gives CDR1 ENHRY, CDR2 SYGVKD. The CDR3 spells CAISVFSGSKNSYEQYF. The CDR3 nucleotides read TGTGCCATCAGTGTTTTTAGCGGGAGTAAAAACTCCTACGAGCAGTACTTC.

The chain combines TRBV7-9 with TRBJ2-6; 13 bases align to TRBD2. Germline CDR1 reads SEHNR; CDR2 reads FQNEAQ (reference sequence). The J segment lost 2 bases and the V segment lost 2 bases, leaving 6 bases of the junction unmatched. The CDR3 runs to 19 residues. CDR3 protein: CASSLPLGLAGAGANVLTF. The CDR3, as DNA: TGTGCCAGCAGCTTACCATTAGGACTAGCGGGAGCTGGGGCCAACGTCCTGACTTTC. Drawing the rest from reference TRBV7-9 and TRBJ2-6, the complete variable domain is DTGVSQNPRHKITKRGQNVTFRCDPISEHNRLYWYRQTLGQGPEFLTYFQNEAQLEKSRLLSDRFSAERPKGSFSTLEIQRTEQGDSAMYLCASSLPLGLAGAGANVLTFGAGSRLTVL.

This chain uses TRBV4-3 with TRBJ2-7, with TRBD1 matching over 7 bases. V lost 3 bases to trimming and J lost 4 bases; unmatched junction nucleotides: 3. The germline CDR1 and CDR2 sequences are LGHNA and YSLEER. The CDR3 is 13 amino acids. CDR3 protein: CASSHQQGYEQYF. In DNA, the CDR3 is TGCGCCAGCAGCCACCAACAGGGGTACGAGCAGTACTTC.

The V and J genes are TRBV6-5 and TRBJ2-4, with 7 bases identical to TRBD1. Germline V gives CDR1 MNHEY, CDR2 SVGAGI. This CDR3 has 16 residues. V shed 2 bases and J 9 bases; nucleotides not matched to a gene: 13. The CDR3 loop is CASSYDNRGPGSIQYF. The CDR3 region has the DNA TGTGCCAGCAGTTACGATAACAGGGGCCCGGGGAGCATTCAGTACTTC.

The gene calls are TRBV5-1 and TRBJ1-1, with D uncertain. The CDR3 totals 13 residues. The germline V gene encodes CDR1 SGHRS and CDR2 YFSETQ. The germline V and J ends were trimmed by 5 bases and 1 base, with 9 bases remaining between them. The CDR3 sequence is CASSLQANTEAFF. CDR3 DNA: TGCGCCAGCAGTCTCCAGGCGAACACTGAAGCTTTCTTT.

The chain recombines TRBV6-6 with TRBJ2-5; D not resolved. Germline CDR1 is MNHNY and CDR2 is SVGAGI (reference sequence). CDR3 length: 12 amino acids. The ends were cut back, 2 bases at V and 3 bases at J, with 4 bases in the middle. The CDR3 protein is CASSYTEETQYF. The CDR3 region has the DNA TGTGCCAGCAGTTACACTGAAGAGACCCAGTACTTC.